These 9 T cell receptor beta chains were all obtained from the same sample, sequenced in a study of T cell changes during pregnancy in multiple sclerosis. The method was immunoSEQ multiplex PCR; TCRdb's version includes in-frame clones alone and lacks a portion of them. This table holds tens of thousands of clones, 80% to 95% found once. The sample here was peripheral blood, taken in the first trimester of pregnancy. Receptors originate from a female donor with multiple sclerosis, enrolled in a pregnancy study.

DNA of the CDR3: TGTGCCATCAGTGGGACGGACAGGAGGAATGAGCAGTTCTTC. Its translation is CAISGTDRRNEQFF. The V call is TRBV10-3, the J call TRBJ2-1, with 7 positions matching TRBD1. Germline V CDR1 and CDR2: ENHRY, SYGVKD. The junction had 7 bases not matched to a gene; V was cut back by 4 bases and J by 7 bases. This CDR3 comprises 14 residues.

The chain is built from TRBV4-2 and TRBJ2-2; TRBD2 matches 7 bases. The length of the CDR3 is 15 residues. Germline CDR1 and CDR2: LGHNA and YNFKEQ. V trimming: 1 base; J trimming: 4 bases; junction bases outside the gene matches: 3. CDR3: CASSQVSGGTGELFF. CDR3 in DNA: TGTGCCAGCAGCCAAGTATCGGGGGGCACCGGGGAGCTGTTTTTT.

The genes are TRBV5-1 and TRBJ2-1; 8 nucleotides line up with TRBD2. CDR1 and CDR2 (germline): SGHRS, YFSETQ. The CDR3 loop spans 13 amino acids. Trimming took 4 bases from V and 6 from J; bases not matched to a gene: 3. CDR3 coding DNA: TGCGCCAGCAGCCCCGGGGGGGCCAATGAGCAGTTCTTC. Translating gives CASSPGGANEQFF.

This chain connects TRBV6-1 to TRBJ1-3, with 8 bases aligning to TRBD1. Germline-derived CDR1 and CDR2 are MNHNS and SASEGT. This CDR3 is 17 amino acids long. V lost 1 base and J lost 2; bases outside the gene matches: 7. The CDR3 DNA sequence: TGTGCCAGCAGTGAAGTGTCCGGACAGGGAGCTGGAAACACCATATATTTT. The encoded protein is CASSEVSGQGAGNTIYF.

This clone was counted once. The DNA of the CDR3 is TGCAGCGTTGAAAGCACAGGGGGATATGGTGGCTACACCTTC. Its protein product is CSVESTGGYGGYTF. The rearrangement joins TRBV29-1 to TRBJ1-2, with 8 bases matching TRBD1. Germline trimming cut 2 bases from V and 7 bases from J; bases unmatched to any gene: 9. Germline CDR1 SQVTM, CDR2 ANQGSEA. The CDR3 runs to 14 residues.

The chain is built from TRBV21-1 and TRBJ1-4; TRBD1 was called by the table and not checked on the DNA. TRBV21-1 is an annotated pseudogene. CDR3 length: 15 residues. This CDR3 is CASSTRDREEEKLFF. In DNA, the CDR3 is TGTGCCAGCAGCACCCGGGACAGGGAAGAAGAAAAACTGTTTTTT.

This clone was found a few times. The chain uses TRBV25-1 and TRBJ2-7, with a possible D match to TRBD1 (6 bases). The germline V and J ends were trimmed by 2 bases and 0 bases, with 17 bases remaining between them. Germline V gene data show CDR1 as MGHDK and CDR2 as SYGVNS. This CDR3 has 17 residues. CDR3 bases: TGTGCCAGCAGTGAACACCGGGACACCGACGTCTCCTACGAGCAGTACTTC. It codes for CASSEHRDTDVSYEQYF.

V gene TRBV6-5 combines with J gene TRBJ2-2; 9 nucleotides align to TRBD1. CDR3 length equals 15 residues. V shed 7 bases and J 7 bases; nucleotides not matched to a gene: 10. Germline V gives CDR1 MNHEY, CDR2 SVGAGI. The CDR3 nucleotides read TGTGCCAGCAAGCTGGGACAGGGTGTCGGCGGGGAGCTGTTTTTT. Its translation: CASKLGQGVGGELFF.

Here the CDR3 DNA reads TGTGCCAGCAGTTTGACTAGCGGGAGTGGGTGGGAAGAGACCCAGTACTTC. Translated: CASSLTSGSGWEETQYF. The chain carries TRBV27 and TRBJ2-5; 12 bases are a match to TRBD2. The length of the CDR3 is 17 residues. V shed 3 bases, J shed 3 bases, and the junction held 8 bases outside the gene matches. Germline CDR1 MNHEY, CDR2 SMNVEV (reference sequence).